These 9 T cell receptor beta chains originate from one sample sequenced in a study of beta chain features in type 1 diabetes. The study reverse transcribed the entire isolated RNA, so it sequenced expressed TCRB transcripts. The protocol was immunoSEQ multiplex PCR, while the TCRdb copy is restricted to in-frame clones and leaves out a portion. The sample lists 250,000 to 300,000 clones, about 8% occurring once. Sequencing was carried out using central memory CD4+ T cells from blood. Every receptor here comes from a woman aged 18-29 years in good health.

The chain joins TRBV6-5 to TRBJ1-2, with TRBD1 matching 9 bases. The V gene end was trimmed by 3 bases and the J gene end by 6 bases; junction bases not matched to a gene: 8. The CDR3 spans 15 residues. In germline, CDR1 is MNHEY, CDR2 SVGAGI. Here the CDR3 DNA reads TGTGCCAGCAGTTATCGGGGGACAGGGTTGGATGGCTACACCTTC. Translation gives CASSYRGTGLDGYTF.

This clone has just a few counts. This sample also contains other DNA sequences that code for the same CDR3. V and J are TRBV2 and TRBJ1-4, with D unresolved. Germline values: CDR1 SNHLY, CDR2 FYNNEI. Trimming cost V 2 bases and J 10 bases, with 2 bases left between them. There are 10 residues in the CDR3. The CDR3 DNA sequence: TGTGCCAGCAGTGAACGAAAACTGTTTTTT. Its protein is CASSERKLFF.

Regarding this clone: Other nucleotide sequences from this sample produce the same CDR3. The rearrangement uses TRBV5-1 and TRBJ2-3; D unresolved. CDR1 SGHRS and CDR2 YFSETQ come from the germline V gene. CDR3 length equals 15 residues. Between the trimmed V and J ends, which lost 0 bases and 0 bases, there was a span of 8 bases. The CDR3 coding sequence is TGCGCCAGCAGCTTGGGAGTTACTAGCACAGATACGCAGTATTTT. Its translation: CASSLGVTSTDTQYF. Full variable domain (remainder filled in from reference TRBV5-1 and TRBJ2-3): KAGVTQTPRYLIKTRGQQVTLSCSPISGHRSVSWYQQTPGQGLQFLFEYFSETQRNKGNFPGRFSGRQFSNSRSEMNVSTLELGDSALYLCASSLGVTSTDTQYFGPGTRLTVL.

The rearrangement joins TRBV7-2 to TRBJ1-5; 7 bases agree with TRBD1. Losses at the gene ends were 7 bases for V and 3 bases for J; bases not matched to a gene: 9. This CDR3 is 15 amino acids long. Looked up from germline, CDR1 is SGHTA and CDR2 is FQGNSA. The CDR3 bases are TGTGCCAGCACCGACGACAGGGAGGACAATCAGCCCCAGCATTTT. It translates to CASTDDREDNQPQHF.

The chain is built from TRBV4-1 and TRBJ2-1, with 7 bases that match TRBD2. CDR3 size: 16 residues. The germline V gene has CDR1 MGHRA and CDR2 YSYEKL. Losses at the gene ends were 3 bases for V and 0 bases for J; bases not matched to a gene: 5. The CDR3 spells CASSHLGGSSYNEQFF. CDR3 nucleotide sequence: TGCGCCAGCAGCCACCTCGGCGGGAGCTCCTACAATGAGCAGTTCTTC.

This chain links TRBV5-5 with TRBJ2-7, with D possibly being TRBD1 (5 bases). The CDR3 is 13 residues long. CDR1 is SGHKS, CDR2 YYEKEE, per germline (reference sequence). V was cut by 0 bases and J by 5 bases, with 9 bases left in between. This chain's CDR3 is CASSLDPGHEQYV. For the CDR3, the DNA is TGTGCCAGCAGCTTGGATCCAGGGCACGAGCAGTACGTC.

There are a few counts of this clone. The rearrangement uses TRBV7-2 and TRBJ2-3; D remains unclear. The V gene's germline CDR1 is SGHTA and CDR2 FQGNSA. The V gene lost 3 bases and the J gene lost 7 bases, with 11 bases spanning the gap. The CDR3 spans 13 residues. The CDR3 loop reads CASSFLGFYTQYF. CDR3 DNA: TGTGCCAGCAGCTTCCTCGGGTTCTATACGCAGTATTTT.

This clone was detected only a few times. CDR3 sequence reads: CSVEGMQGRPNYGYTF. The CDR3 coding sequence is TGCAGCGTTGAAGGAATGCAGGGACGACCCAACTATGGCTACACCTTC. The chain couples TRBV29-1 to TRBJ1-2; possibly TRBD1 for D (5 bases). The germline V and J ends were trimmed by 1 base and 2 bases, with 17 bases remaining between them. CDR1 SQVTM and CDR2 ANQGSEA come from the germline V gene. This CDR3 comprises 16 residues. The whole variable domain, remainder taken from reference TRBV29-1 and TRBJ1-2, is SAVISQKPSRDICQRGTSLTIQCQVDSQVTMMFWYRQQPGQSLTLIATANQGSEATYESGFVIDKFPISRPNLTFSTLTVSNMSPEDSSIYLCSVEGMQGRPNYGYTFGSGTRLTVV.

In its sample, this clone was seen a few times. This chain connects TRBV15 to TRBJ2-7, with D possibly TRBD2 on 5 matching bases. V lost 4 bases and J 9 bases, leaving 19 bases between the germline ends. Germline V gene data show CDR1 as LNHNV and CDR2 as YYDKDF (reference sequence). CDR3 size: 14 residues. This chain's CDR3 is CATSMYTVRDTQYF. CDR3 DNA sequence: TGTGCCACCAGCATGTACACGGTCCGGGATACGCAGTACTTC.